This section outlines one T cell receptor (beta chain) sequence together with its context. Some clones are missing from TCRdb's copy, which holds only in-frame ones; the method was immunoSEQ multiplex PCR. The sample has about 210,000 clones; more than 85% are singletons. Germline CDR1 reads KGHDR; CDR2 reads SFDVKD. J was trimmed by 5 bases and V by 6 bases; bases with no gene match: 8. CDR3 length: 16 residues. The record originates from a study of blood T cell repertoires in COVID-19. Study at large: Researchers got acute and convalescent COVID-19 samples from the United States, Italy and Spain. PBMCs, B-cell-depleted T cells, or T cells were the source of the cDNA or gDNA that made up the material.

The sample consisted of peripheral blood. The TCR sequence derives from a man aged 40-55 years with acute or convalescent COVID-19. This chain links TRBV24-1 with TRBJ2-2; 10 bases are a match to TRBD1. This chain's CDR3 is CATSNRDRGGTGELFF. The CDR3 DNA is TGTGCCACCAGTAATCGGGACAGGGGCGGGACCGGGGAGCTGTTTTTT.